Listed below are T cell receptor beta chains from one sample, sequenced in a study of CD8 T cells in Susac syndrome. Each CDR3 protein gets one entry after TCRdb re-called the immunoSEQ multiplex PCR reads with MiXCR. The table lists 150,000 to 200,000 distinct CDR3 sequences, about 94% of them singletons, with 0.13% to 0.15% in the top ten. The sequenced material came from CD4+ T cells from PBMCs. The source is a human donor in good health. CDR3s include the opening cysteine and the closing phenylalanine or tryptophan. D genes are given only for firm matches. Not all rows give a size; the values are once, few, many and, for expanded clones, a class.

CDR3nt,CDR3aa,v_gene,d_gene,j_gene,abundance
TGTGCCAGCAGTTATGGCCCCCCACAGTTCTTC,CASSYGPPQFF,TRBV6-2/TRBV6-3,-,TRBJ2-1,-
TGCGCCAGCAGCCAAGTAATCGGAGGAAGCTCCTACAATGAGCAGTTCTTC,CASSQVIGGSSYNEQFF,TRBV4-3,-,TRBJ2-1,-
TGCAGTGCTGCGGACAGATCCTATGGCTACACCTTC,CSAADRSYGYTF,TRBV20-1,-,TRBJ1-2,once
TGTGCCAGCGACGGGGGGCCGATAGCGGCCGGGGAGCTGTTTTTT,CASDGGPIAAGELFF,TRBV19,-,TRBJ2-2,-
TGCGCCAGCAGCCAAGGCAGGCCGGGACAGGGAGTCGAGCAGTACTTC,CASSQGRPGQGVEQYF,TRBV4-1,TRBD1,TRBJ2-7,-
TGTGCCAGCACCTCAAATGGGAACTCTGGAAACACCATATATTTT,CASTSNGNSGNTIYF,TRBV9,-,TRBJ1-3,-
TGTGCCAGTCAGCCGGGACAGGGGACCTACGAGCAGTACTTC,CASQPGQGTYEQYF,TRBV19,TRBD1,TRBJ2-7,-
TGTGCCAGCAGTTCCACCTACAGGGGTGGGTACGAGCAGTACTTC,CASSSTYRGGYEQYF,TRBV28,TRBD1,TRBJ2-7,once
TGTGCCAGCAGCATTAACAGGGGGCAAGAGACCCAGTACTTC,CASSINRGQETQYF,TRBV7-2,TRBD1,TRBJ2-5,-
TGCGCCAGCAGCTTCGACGACAATTCACCCCTCCACTTT,CASSFDDNSPLHF,TRBV5-1,-,TRBJ1-6,-
TGTGCCAGTAGACAGGGAAGTAGCAATCAGCCCCAGCATTTT,CASRQGSSNQPQHF,TRBV19,-,TRBJ1-5,-
TGTGCCACCAGTGATGGAAAACAGGGGGCGTATGAGCAGTTCTTC,CATSDGKQGAYEQFF,TRBV24-1,TRBD1,TRBJ2-1,-
TGTGCCAGCAGTTTAGCGTATGCCGTGGTGGAGGATAGCAATCAGCCCCAGCATTTT,CASSLAYAVVEDSNQPQHF,TRBV12-3/TRBV12-4,-,TRBJ1-5,once
TGCAGTGCCGGACTCGGGACAGCAAAATATAGCAATCAGCCCCAGCATTTT,CSAGLGTAKYSNQPQHF,TRBV20-1,TRBD1,TRBJ1-5,-
TGTGCCAGCAGGACCCGACTAGCGGGGGACAATGAGCAGTTCTTC,CASRTRLAGDNEQFF,TRBV27,TRBD2,TRBJ2-1,-
TGCGCCAGCAGCCAAGCCAAGGTGGCGGGGGGGCAGGGTACGCAGTATTTT,CASSQAKVAGGQGTQYF,TRBV4-3,TRBD2,TRBJ2-3,once
TGTGCCAGCAGTTCAGGGGGCGCGTCCCCCTACAATGAGCAGTTCTTC,CASSSGGASPYNEQFF,TRBV4-2,TRBD1,TRBJ2-1,-
TGTGCCAGCAGCTCTCCGGGACTAGCGACCTGGGAGCAGTTCTTC,CASSSPGLATWEQFF,TRBV5-6,TRBD2,TRBJ2-1,-
TGCAGTGCTAGAGATCTAGCGGGGGGGCTTTCTGATACGCAGTATTTT,CSARDLAGGLSDTQYF,TRBV20-1,TRBD2,TRBJ2-3,-
TGCAGTGCTCTGGGACAGAATGAAAAACTGTTTTTT,CSALGQNEKLFF,TRBV20-1,TRBD1,TRBJ1-4,once
TGTGCCACCAGTGTTGGGAGGGTATTCTACGAGCAGTACTTC,CATSVGRVFYEQYF,TRBV24-1,TRBD2,TRBJ2-7,-
TGTGCCAGCAGTTACAGTTGGGACACGGGCTACACCTTC,CASSYSWDTGYTF,TRBV6-5,-,TRBJ1-2,-
TGCGCCAGCAGCTTGACAGGGCCGGGAGAGACCCAGTACTTC,CASSLTGPGETQYF,TRBV5-1,-,TRBJ2-5,-
TGTGCCAGCAGCCCCCACGGAGATACGCAGTATTTT,CASSPHGDTQYF,TRBV7-9,-,TRBJ2-3,-
TGTGCCAGCAGCGTAAGTGTTTACAATGAGCAGTTCTTC,CASSVSVYNEQFF,TRBV9,-,TRBJ2-1,-
TGTGCCAGCAGCTTAGCGGCAGGGGGCATAAGGTACGAGCAGTACTTC,CASSLAAGGIRYEQYF,TRBV7-9,TRBD1,TRBJ2-7,-
TGCGCCAGCAGCCGCTCCCCTAGCGGGGAGACCTACGAGCAGTACTTC,CASSRSPSGETYEQYF,TRBV5-1,TRBD2,TRBJ2-7,-
TGCAGTGCTAGAGTCCCAGGGACAGATACGCAGTATTTT,CSARVPGTDTQYF,TRBV20-1,-,TRBJ2-3,-
TGTGCCAGCTCACCCTTGACTGCCTACGAAGAGCAGTACTTC,CASSPLTAYEEQYF,TRBV18,-,TRBJ2-7,-
TGTGCCAGCAGCTTAGGGCGGGGTGCTTACAATGAGCAGTTCTTC,CASSLGRGAYNEQFF,TRBV13,-,TRBJ2-1,-
TGTGCCAGCAGCTCCGGGGGGTTGGAGTTCTTC,CASSSGGLEFF,TRBV3-1,TRBD2,TRBJ2-1,-
TGCAGTGCTGGCAGGACAGGGCACGAGCAGTACTTC,CSAGRTGHEQYF,TRBV20-1,TRBD1,TRBJ2-7,-
TGTGCCAGCAGTGAGGTACGAACCGGCACAGATACGCAGTATTTT,CASSEVRTGTDTQYF,TRBV2,-,TRBJ2-3,-
TGTGCCTGGAGGGAAAAGGGCCTTGCGCAGTATTTT,CAWREKGLAQYF,TRBV30,-,TRBJ2-3,once
TGCGCCAGCAGTCAATCGGGAGCTTTCTTT,CASSQSGAFF,TRBV23-1,-,TRBJ1-1,once
TGTGCCAGCTCACCTTCCACCCGCACAGATACGCAGTATTTT,CASSPSTRTDTQYF,TRBV18,-,TRBJ2-3,-
TGTGCCAGCAGTCCTCCCCGACAGGATGGCTACACCTTC,CASSPPRQDGYTF,TRBV2,-,TRBJ1-2,-
TGCAGTGCTAGAGCGGGACAGCGCCCTTATGGCTACACCTTC,CSARAGQRPYGYTF,TRBV20-1,TRBD1,TRBJ1-2,once
TGCAGTGCGGTTCCGTTGGCGGGGAGCACAGATACGCAGTATTTT,CSAVPLAGSTDTQYF,TRBV20-1,-,TRBJ2-3,-
TGTGCCAGCGGAGCCGGGCCCCCTAAGTTCTTC,CASGAGPPKFF,TRBV28,-,TRBJ2-1,-
TGTGCCAGCCGAGTTGGGCAGAATAATTCACCCCTCCACTTT,CASRVGQNNSPLHF,TRBV6-1,-,TRBJ1-6,-
TGCAGCGTTGAGGTGACAAGGGCCGAGACCCAGTACTTC,CSVEVTRAETQYF,TRBV29-1,-,TRBJ2-5,-
TGTGCCAGCAGCGGCACAGGCCGCAGTGGCTACACCTTC,CASSGTGRSGYTF,TRBV13,-,TRBJ1-2,-
TGTGCCAGCAGCTTTAATCTTCCAGCGGGGGCCCCTAGAACCCAGTACTTC,CASSFNLPAGAPRTQYF,TRBV7-2,TRBD2,TRBJ2-5,-
TGCGCCAGCAGCTTGGCCCTCCTAGGGGGGGATGGCTACACCTTC,CASSLALLGGDGYTF,TRBV5-1,-,TRBJ1-2,once
TGTGCCAGCAGCCTGGACAGGGGGTACGAGCAGTACTTC,CASSLDRGYEQYF,TRBV7-3,TRBD1,TRBJ2-7,few
TGTGCCATAGGCAGCCTCTCCTATAATTCACCCCTCCACTTT,CAIGSLSYNSPLHF,TRBV12-3/TRBV12-4,-,TRBJ1-6,-
TGTGCCAGCACCCGCACGGGGAAAGGCTACGAGCAGTACTTC,CASTRTGKGYEQYF,TRBV6-5,-,TRBJ2-7,-
TGTGCCAGCAAGGCCCTAGGCTCTGGGGCCAACGTCCTGACTTTC,CASKALGSGANVLTF,TRBV27,-,TRBJ2-6,-
TGTGCCAGCAGTAGAAATCCGGGACAGAGTATGAACACTGAAGCTTTCTTT,CASSRNPGQSMNTEAFF,TRBV27,TRBD1,TRBJ1-1,-
TGCAGTGCAAGACACCCTGAAAGCTCCTACAATGAGCAGTTCTTC,CSARHPESSYNEQFF,TRBV20-1,-,TRBJ2-1,-
TGCAGTGCCCAGAAGGATAGCAATCAGCCCCAGCATTTT,CSAQKDSNQPQHF,TRBV20-1,-,TRBJ1-5,-
TGTGCCACCAAAGGTGAGCAGTTCTTC,CATKGEQFF,TRBV9,-,TRBJ2-1,-
TGTGCCAGCAGCCAAGATCGGGCGGGGTCAAACTCTGGGGCCAACGTCCTGACTTTC,CASSQDRAGSNSGANVLTF,TRBV3-1,-,TRBJ2-6,-